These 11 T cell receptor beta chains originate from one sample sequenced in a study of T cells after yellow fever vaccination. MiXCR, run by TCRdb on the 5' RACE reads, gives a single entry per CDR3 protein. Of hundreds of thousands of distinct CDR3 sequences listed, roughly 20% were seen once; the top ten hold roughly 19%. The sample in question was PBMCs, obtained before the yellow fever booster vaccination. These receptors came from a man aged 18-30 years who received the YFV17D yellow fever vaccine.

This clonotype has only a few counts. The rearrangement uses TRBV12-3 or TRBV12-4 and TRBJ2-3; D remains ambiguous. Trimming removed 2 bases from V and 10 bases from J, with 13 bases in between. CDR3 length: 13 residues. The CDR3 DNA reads TGTGCCAGCAGTTTAACAGCGCCGAATCCGCAGTATTTT. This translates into CASSLTAPNPQYF.

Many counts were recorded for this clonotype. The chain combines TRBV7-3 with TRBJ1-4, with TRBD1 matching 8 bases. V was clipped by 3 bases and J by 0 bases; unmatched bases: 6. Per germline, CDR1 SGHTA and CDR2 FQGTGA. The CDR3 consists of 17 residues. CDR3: CASSLRQGATTNEKLFF. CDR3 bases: TGTGCCAGCAGCTTGAGGCAGGGGGCTACAACTAATGAAAAACTGTTTTTT. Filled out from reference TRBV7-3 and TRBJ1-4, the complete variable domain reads GAGVSQTPSNKVTEKGKYVELRCDPISGHTALYWYRQSLGQGPEFLIYFQGTGAADDSGLPNDRFFAVRPEGSVSTLKIQRTERGDSAVYLCASSLRQGATTNEKLFFGSGTQLSVL.

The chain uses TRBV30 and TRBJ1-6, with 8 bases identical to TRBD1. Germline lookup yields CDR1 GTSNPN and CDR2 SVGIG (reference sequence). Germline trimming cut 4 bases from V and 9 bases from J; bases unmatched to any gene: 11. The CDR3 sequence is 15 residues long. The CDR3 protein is CAWIPLRGRRSPLHF. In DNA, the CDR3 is TGTGCCTGGATCCCCCTCAGGGGGCGCCGTTCACCCCTCCACTTT.

The CDR3 bases are TGTGCCAGCAGCCCAGGGTCCCAAAGTTCACCCCTCCACTTT. It translates to CASSPGSQSSPLHF. The V gene is TRBV7-9, the J gene TRBJ1-6; a possible D gene is TRBD1 (5 bases). Germline CDR1 reads SEHNR; CDR2 reads FQNEAQ (reference sequence). Trimming removed 5 bases from V and 9 bases from J, with 14 bases in between. The CDR3 has 14 residues.

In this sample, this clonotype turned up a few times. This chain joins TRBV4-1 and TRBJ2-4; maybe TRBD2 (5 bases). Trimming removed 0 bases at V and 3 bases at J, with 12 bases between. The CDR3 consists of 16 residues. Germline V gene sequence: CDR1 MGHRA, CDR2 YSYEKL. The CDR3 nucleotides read TGCGCCAGCAGCCAAGACCCGGGGTACGTCAAAAACATTCAGTACTTC. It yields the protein CASSQDPGYVKNIQYF.

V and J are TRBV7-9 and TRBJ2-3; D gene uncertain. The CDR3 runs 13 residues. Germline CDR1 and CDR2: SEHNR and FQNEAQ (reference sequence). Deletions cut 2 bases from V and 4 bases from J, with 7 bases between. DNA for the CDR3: TGTGCCAGCAGCTTATTTGGGTCAGATACGCAGTATTTT. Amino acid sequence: CASSLFGSDTQYF.

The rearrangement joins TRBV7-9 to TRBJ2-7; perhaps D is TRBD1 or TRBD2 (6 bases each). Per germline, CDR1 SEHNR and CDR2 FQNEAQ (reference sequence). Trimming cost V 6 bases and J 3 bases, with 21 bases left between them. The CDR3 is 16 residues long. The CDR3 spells CASSFFGWGANYEQYV. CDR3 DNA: TGTGCCAGCAGTTTCTTTGGTTGGGGGGCCAACTACGAGCAGTACGTC.

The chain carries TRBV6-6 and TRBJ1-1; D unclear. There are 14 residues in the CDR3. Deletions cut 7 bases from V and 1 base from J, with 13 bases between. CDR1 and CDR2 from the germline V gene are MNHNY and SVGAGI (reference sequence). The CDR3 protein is CASTVTDPNTEAFF. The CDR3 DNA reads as TGTGCCAGCACCGTAACAGACCCGAACACTGAAGCTTTCTTT.

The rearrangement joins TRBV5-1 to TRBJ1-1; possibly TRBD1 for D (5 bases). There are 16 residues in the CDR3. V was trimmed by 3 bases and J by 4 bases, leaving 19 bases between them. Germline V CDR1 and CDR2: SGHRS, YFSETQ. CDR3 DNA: TGCGCCAGCAGCTGGGCCCCTCTGGGGCGGAGCACTGAAGCTTTCTTT. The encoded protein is CASSWAPLGRSTEAFF.

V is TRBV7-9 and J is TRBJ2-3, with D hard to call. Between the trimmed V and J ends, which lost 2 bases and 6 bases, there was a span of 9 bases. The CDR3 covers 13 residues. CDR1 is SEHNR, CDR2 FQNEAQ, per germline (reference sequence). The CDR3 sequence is CASSLQRVDTQYF. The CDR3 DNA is TGTGCCAGCAGCTTACAACGGGTGGATACGCAGTATTTT.

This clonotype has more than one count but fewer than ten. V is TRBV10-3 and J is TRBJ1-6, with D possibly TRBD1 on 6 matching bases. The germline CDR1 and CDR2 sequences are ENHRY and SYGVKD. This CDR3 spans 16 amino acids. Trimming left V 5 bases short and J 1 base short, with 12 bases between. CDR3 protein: CAISTQGTSYNSPLHF. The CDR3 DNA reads TGTGCCATCAGTACACAGGGTACGTCCTATAATTCACCCCTCCACTTT.